Detailed here is one T cell receptor beta chain. The data belong to a study of blood T cell repertoires in COVID-19. Study as a whole: Material from acute and convalescent COVID-19 was sourced from the United States, Italy and Spain. Sample material is recorded as cDNA or gDNA derived from T cells, B-cell-depleted T cells, or PBMCs.

Authors' data handling: Amplification with reference gene primers provided the estimates of nucleated cell counts. Profiled with immunoSEQ multiplex PCR; TCRdb holds only in-frame clones, not every one. Clone size and V and J calls were adopted from that table, with D and trimming inferred from the DNA. The sample consists of about 240,000 clones, roughly 80% of them appearing once. The CDR3 runs 13 residues. The sequence came from a woman of 80 years or more with acute or convalescent COVID-19. The chain joins TRBV21-1 to TRBJ1-5. TRBV21-1 is designated a pseudogene. The sample consisted of peripheral blood. The CDR3 loop reads CASSRQRQQPQHF. The CDR3 coding sequence is TGTGCCAGCAGCCGGCAGCGGCAACAGCCCCAGCATTTT.